This TCR beta chain originates from a study of blood T cell repertoires in COVID-19. Background on the study: Sites in the United States, Italy and Spain provided acute and convalescent COVID-19 samples. T cells, B-cell-depleted T cells, or PBMCs provided the cDNA or gDNA that served as material.

Germline V gene lookup returns CDR1 SNHLY and CDR2 FYNNEI. CDR3 length: 12 residues. Trimming took off 4 bases at V and 5 bases at J, with 8 bases between the two ends. As processed by the authors: From reference gene primer amplification, estimates of nucleated cell counts were derived. TCRdb's copy holds only in-frame clones and misses some; the assay was immunoSEQ multiplex PCR. From that table come the V and J calls and clone size; the DNA was used to work out D and trimming. The profile shows 220,000 or so clones, roughly 80% of them singletons. The rearrangement uses TRBV2 and TRBJ2-5; D unclear. Sequenced: peripheral blood. The sequence derives from a woman aged 65 to 85 with acute or convalescent COVID-19. The CDR3 DNA sequence: TGTGCCAGCAGTGCAAGCGCGGAGACCCAGTACTTC. Translation gives CASSASAETQYF.